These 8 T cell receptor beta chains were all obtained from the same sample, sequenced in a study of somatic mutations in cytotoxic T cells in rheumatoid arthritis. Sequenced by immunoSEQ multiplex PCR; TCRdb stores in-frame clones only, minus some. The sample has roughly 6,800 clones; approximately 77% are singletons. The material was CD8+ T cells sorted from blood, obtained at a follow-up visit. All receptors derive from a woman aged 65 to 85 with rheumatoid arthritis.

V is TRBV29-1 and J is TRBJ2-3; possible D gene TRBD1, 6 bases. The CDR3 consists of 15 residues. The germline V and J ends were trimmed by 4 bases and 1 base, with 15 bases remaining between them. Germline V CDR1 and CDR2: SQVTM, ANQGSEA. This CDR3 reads CSVVIEQGGTDTQYF. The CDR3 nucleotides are TGCAGCGTTGTTATTGAACAGGGAGGCACAGATACGCAGTATTTT.

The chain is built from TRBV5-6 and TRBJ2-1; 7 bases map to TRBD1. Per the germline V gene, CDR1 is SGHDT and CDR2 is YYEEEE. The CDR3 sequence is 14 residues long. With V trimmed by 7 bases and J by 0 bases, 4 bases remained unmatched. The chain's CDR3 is CASGTVSSYNEQFF. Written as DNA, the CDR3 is TGTGCCAGCGGGACAGTGAGCTCCTACAATGAGCAGTTCTTC.

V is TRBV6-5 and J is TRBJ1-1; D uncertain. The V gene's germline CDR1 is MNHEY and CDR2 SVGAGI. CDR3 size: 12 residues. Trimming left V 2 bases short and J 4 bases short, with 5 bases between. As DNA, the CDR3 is TGTGCCAGCAGTTACGGTACCACTGAAGCTTTCTTT. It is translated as CASSYGTTEAFF.

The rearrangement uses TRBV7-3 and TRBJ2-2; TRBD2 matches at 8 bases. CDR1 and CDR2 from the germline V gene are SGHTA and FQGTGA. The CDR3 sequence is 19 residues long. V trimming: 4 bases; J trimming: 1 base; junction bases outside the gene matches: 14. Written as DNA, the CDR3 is TGTGCCAGCAGCTCCCCCCGAAGCCCCAGCGGGGGGAACACCGGGGAGCTGTTTTTT. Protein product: CASSSPRSPSGGNTGELFF.

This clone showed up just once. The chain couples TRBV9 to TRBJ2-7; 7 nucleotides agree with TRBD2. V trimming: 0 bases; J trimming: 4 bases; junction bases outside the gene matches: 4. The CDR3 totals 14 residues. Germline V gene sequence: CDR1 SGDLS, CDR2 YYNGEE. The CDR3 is CASSVDAGVYEQYF. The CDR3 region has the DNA TGTGCCAGCAGCGTAGATGCGGGAGTTTACGAGCAGTACTTC. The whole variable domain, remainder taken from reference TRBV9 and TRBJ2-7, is DSGVTQTPKHLITATGQRVTLRCSPRSGDLSVYWYQQSLDQGLQFLIQYYNGEERAKGNILERFSAQQFPDLHSELNLSSLELGDSALYFCASSVDAGVYEQYFGPGTRLTVT.

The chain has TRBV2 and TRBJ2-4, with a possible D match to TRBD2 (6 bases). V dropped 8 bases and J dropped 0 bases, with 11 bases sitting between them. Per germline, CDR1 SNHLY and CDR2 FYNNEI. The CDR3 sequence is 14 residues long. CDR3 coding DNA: TGTGCCAGCGTCCGGGGACTAGCCAAAAACATTCAGTACTTC. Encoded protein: CASVRGLAKNIQYF. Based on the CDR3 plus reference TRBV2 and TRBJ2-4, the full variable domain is EPEVTQTPSHQVTQMGQEVILRCVPISNHLYFYWYRQILGQKVEFLVSFYNNEISEKSEIFDDQFSVERPDGSNFTLKIRSTKLEDSAMYFCASVRGLAKNIQYFGAGTRLSVL.

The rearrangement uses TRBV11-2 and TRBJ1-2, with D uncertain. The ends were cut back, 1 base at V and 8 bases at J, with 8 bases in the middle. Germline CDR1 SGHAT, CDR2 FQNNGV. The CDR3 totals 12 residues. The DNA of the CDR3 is TGTGCCAGCAGCTTAGGGGGTGAGGGCTACACCTTC. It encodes CASSLGGEGYTF.

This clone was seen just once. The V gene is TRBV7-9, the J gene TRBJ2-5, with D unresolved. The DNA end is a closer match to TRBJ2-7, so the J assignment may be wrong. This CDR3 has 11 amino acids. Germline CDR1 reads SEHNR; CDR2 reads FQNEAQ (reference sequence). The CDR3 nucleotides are TGTGCCAGCAGCCTGCAGTACGAGCAGTACTTC. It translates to CASSLQYEQYF.